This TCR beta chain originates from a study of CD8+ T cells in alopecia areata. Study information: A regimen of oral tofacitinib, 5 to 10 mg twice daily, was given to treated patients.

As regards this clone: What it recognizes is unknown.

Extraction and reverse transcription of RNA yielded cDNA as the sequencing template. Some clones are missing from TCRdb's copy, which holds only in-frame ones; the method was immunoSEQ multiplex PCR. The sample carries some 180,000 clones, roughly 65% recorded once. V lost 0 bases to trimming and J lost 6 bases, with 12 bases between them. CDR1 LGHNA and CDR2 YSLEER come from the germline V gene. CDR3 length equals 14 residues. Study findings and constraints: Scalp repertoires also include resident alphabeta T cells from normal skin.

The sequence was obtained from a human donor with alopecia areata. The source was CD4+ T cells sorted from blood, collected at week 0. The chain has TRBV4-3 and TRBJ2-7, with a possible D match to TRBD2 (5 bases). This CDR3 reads CASSQDYGVGEQYF. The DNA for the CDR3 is TGCGCCAGCAGCCAAGATTACGGGGTTGGCGAGCAGTACTTC.